The source of this TCR beta chain is a study of T cells in Graves' hyperthyroidism and ophthalmopathy. Overall study context: Peripheral blood was secured at the point of initial diagnosis, before any treatment.

Patients with ophthalmopathy all had a Clinical Activity Score of at least 3, a NOSPECS grade of at least 4 and duration under 3 months. From RNA transcripts, TCR beta CDR3 regions were amplified. With the HTBI primer set, the TCR CDR3 went through a first round of RT-PCR. TCRdb ran MiXCR on the multiplex PCR reads and lists one entry per CDR3 protein. The table records hundreds of thousands of distinct CDR3 sequences, roughly 14% of them present only once. Deletions cut 1 base from V and 3 bases from J, with 13 bases between. The CDR3 covers 15 residues. Germline CDR1 SEHNR, CDR2 FQNEAQ (reference sequence). In regard to this clonotype: The antigen is not known.

Overall study findings and caveats: In blood, most of the thyroid clonotypes expanded above 0.001 were also present.

This rearrangement joins TRBV7-9 to TRBJ2-7; D could derive from TRBD1 or TRBD2 (5 bases each). This clonotype was obtained from a man aged 18 to 30 with Graves' ophthalmopathy. Sequencing used blood. Here the CDR3 reads CASSLGDASIYEQYF. In nucleotides, the CDR3 is TGTGCCAGCAGCTTAGGGGACGCTTCGATCTACGAGCAGTACTTC. Filled out from reference TRBV7-9 and TRBJ2-7, the complete variable domain reads DTGVSQNPRHKITKRGQNVTFRCDPISEHNRLYWYRQTLGQGPEFLTYFQNEAQLEKSRLLSDRFSAERPKGSFSTLEIQRTEQGDSAMYLCASSLGDASIYEQYFGPGTRLTVT.